The 2 T cell receptor beta chains listed next were all sequenced from one sample in a study of PD-1 blockade in classical Hodgkin lymphoma (dated by TCRdb to 2020 to 2021). The method was the immunoSEQ multiplex PCR assay. In its TCRdb copy, this immuneACCESS table keeps in-frame sequences only and misses some clones. Where compared with another copy, unresolved V genes explain less than half of these, and the others have no known cause. A total of tens of thousands of clones appear in this sample, about 88% of them only once. In total, the top ten clones hold over 8% of the sample. Explained via the paper, the time point label denotes: cycle 1 day 1 (C1D1), immediately before nivolumab initiation. Every trial patient had relapsed after autologous stem cell transplantation, and cohorts A, B and C differed in prior brentuximab vedotin exposure. The sample consisted of peripheral blood mononuclear cells (PBMCs), taken at baseline. All receptors come from a human donor with classical Hodgkin lymphoma.

V is TRBV19 and J is TRBJ1-1; weak D call: TRBD1 (6 bases). The CDR3 runs 15 residues. V shed 1 base and J shed 7 bases, with 16 bases lying between them. Looked up from germline, CDR1 is LNHDA and CDR2 is SQIVND (reference sequence). The DNA of the CDR3 is TGTGCCAGTAGTATAGCCATGGGTCGGACAGTTGAAGCTTTCTTT. Amino acids: CASSIAMGRTVEAFF.

The CDR3 DNA reads TGTGCCAGCAGTCTTTCAACAGGGGTCATAGGCAATCAGCCCCAGCATTTT. It encodes CASSLSTGVIGNQPQHF. V gene TRBV28 combines with J gene TRBJ1-5; 7 bases are shared with TRBD1. J gave up 2 bases and V 5 bases, and 12 bases lay outside the gene matches. This CDR3 contains 17 residues. CDR1 and CDR2 (germline): MDHEN, SYDVKM.